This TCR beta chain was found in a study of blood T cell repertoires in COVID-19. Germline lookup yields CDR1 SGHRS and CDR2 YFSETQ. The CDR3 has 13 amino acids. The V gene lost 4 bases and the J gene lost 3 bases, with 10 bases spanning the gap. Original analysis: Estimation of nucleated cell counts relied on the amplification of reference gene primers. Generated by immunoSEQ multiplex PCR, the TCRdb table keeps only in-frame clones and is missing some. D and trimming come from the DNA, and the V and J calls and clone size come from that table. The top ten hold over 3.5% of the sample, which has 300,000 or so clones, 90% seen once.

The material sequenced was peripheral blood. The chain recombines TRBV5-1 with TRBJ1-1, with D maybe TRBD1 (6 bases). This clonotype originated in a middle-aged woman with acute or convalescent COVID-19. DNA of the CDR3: TGCGCCAGCAGCGTAAACAGGGACACTGAAGCTTTCTTT. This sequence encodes CASSVNRDTEAFF.